This T cell receptor (beta chain) was captured in a study of T cell clonotyping in hematopoietic cell transplantation. Study-wide results and caveats: Higher Inverse Simpson Index values in graft donor and pretransplant recipient predicted broader posttransplant TCR diversity. After transplant, recipient diversity fell while pathologically expanded clonotypes grew through day 180. At the given depth, recipient repertoires were over 95% de novo clonotypes.

J gave up 5 bases and V 3 bases, and 7 bases lay outside the gene matches. Germline CDR1 and CDR2: SGDLS and YYNGEE. The CDR3 spans 16 residues. In regard to this clone: The antigen is not known.

The data were produced by immunoSEQ multiplex PCR, yet TCRdb's version contains in-frame clones alone and is incomplete. Of 25,000 to 35,000 clones listed, around 95% were seen once; the top ten hold roughly 1.4%. The sample taken for sequencing was peripheral blood mononuclear cells. The source of this sequence is a man aged 50-59 years in good health. Some clones in this sample may be carry-over from other donors' samples. The chain joins TRBV9 to TRBJ2-7, with TRBD2 matching over 14 bases. The chain's CDR3 is CASSAQTGLAGDEQYF. For the CDR3, the DNA is TGTGCCAGCAGCGCCCAGACGGGACTAGCGGGGGACGAGCAGTACTTC.